This T cell receptor (beta chain) was found in a study of T cell repertoires in cytomegalovirus infection. Whole-study context: CMV infection together with matching HLA type was indicated by public TCR beta signatures.

Each CDR3 protein gets one entry after TCRdb re-called the reads with MiXCR. The sample shows hundreds of thousands of distinct CDR3 sequences, roughly 42% of them seen only once. A word on this clonotype: Its antigen is unidentified.

The CDR3 length is 15 residues. The V gene lost 3 bases and the J gene lost 3 bases, with 15 bases spanning the gap. CDR1 is SNHLY and CDR2 is FYNNEI in the germline V gene. The sequencing used cultured PBMCs, collected from culture after CMV antigen stimulation. The TCR comes from a human donor in good health (CMV status not recorded). Some clones in this sample may be carry-over from other donors' samples. The chain joins TRBV2 to TRBJ2-7; D unresolved. This CDR3 is CASSEVTLAHYEQYF. In DNA, the CDR3 is TGTGCCAGCAGTGAGGTGACTCTGGCCCACTACGAGCAGTACTTC. Full variable domain (rest looked up from reference TRBV2 and TRBJ2-7): EPEVTQTPSHQVTQMGQEVILRCVPISNHLYFYWYRQILGQKVEFLVSFYNNEISEKSEIFDDQFSVERPDGSNFTLKIRSTKLEDSAMYFCASSEVTLAHYEQYFGPGTRLTVT.